Each of the 8 T cell receptor beta chains below was sequenced from the same sample in a study of blood T cells in healthy people across ages. Next came a second PCR, run for about 7 to 12 cycles, which used a sample-barcoded 5' primer along with a J-beta primer mix. TCRdb independently ran MiXCR on the 5' RACE reads; one entry per CDR3 protein. The sample includes over a million distinct CDR3 sequences, approximately 25% of them seen just once. These data were also reused for a study on T cells of mothers and their children.

The sequenced sample consisted of blood. The source is a girl aged 2 to 10 in good health.

V usage is TRBV19 and J usage is TRBJ1-2, with TRBD1 matching 10 bases. This CDR3 region has 16 residues. Germline V gives CDR1 LNHDA, CDR2 SQIVND (reference sequence). Trimming at V came to 5 bases and at J to 2 bases, leaving 8 bases not matched to a gene. CDR3 region: CASSPGTGDLNYGYTF. CDR3 nucleotides: TGTGCCAGTAGTCCCGGGACAGGGGATTTAAACTATGGCTACACCTTC.

In this sample, this clonotype turned up a few times. The rearrangement links TRBV20-1 to TRBJ2-5, with 9 bases that match TRBD2. Looked up from germline, CDR1 is DFQATT and CDR2 is SNEGSKA (reference sequence). V lost 5 bases and J lost 6; bases outside the gene matches: 13. The CDR3 is made up of 15 amino acids. CDR3 loop: CSALPAGGVMKTQYF. In DNA, the CDR3 is TGCAGTGCTCTTCCTGCGGGGGGGGTTATGAAGACCCAGTACTTC.

This clonotype occurred a few times. V is TRBV7-3 and J is TRBJ2-5, with 7 bases aligning to TRBD2. Trimming removed 5 bases from V and 2 bases from J; junction bases left unmatched: 8. Germline assignment: CDR1 SGHTA and CDR2 FQGTGA. The CDR3 contains 15 residues. The CDR3 DNA follows: TGTGCCAGCAGCCTGCCGGGTAGCGGGCAAGAGACCCAGTACTTC. Encoded protein: CASSLPGSGQETQYF. Combining the CDR3 with reference TRBV7-3 and TRBJ2-5 gives the whole variable domain GAGVSQTPSNKVTEKGKYVELRCDPISGHTALYWYRQSLGQGPEFLIYFQGTGAADDSGLPNDRFFAVRPEGSVSTLKIQRTERGDSAVYLCASSLPGSGQETQYFGPGTRLLVL.

A few counts support this clonotype. The chain recombines TRBV5-1 with TRBJ2-4, with 7 nucleotides matching TRBD2. CDR1 SGHRS and CDR2 YFSETQ come from the germline V gene. Trimming at V came to 4 bases and at J to 8 bases, leaving 15 bases not matched to a gene. This CDR3 spans 16 amino acids. The CDR3 sequence is CASSHRGGSQGDIQYF. In DNA, the CDR3 is TGCGCCAGCAGCCACCGGGGAGGGTCCCAAGGGGACATTCAGTACTTC.

This clonotype has only a few counts. The rearrangement links TRBV29-1 to TRBJ1-4; 8 bases are a match to TRBD1. CDR1 and CDR2 (germline): SQVTM, ANQGSEA. V trimming: 5 bases; J trimming: 6 bases; junction bases outside the gene matches: 5. The CDR3 runs 13 residues. CDR3 loop: CSVYGTGDEKLFF. The CDR3 DNA reads TGCAGCGTTTACGGGACAGGAGATGAAAAACTGTTTTTT.

The V and J genes are TRBV2 and TRBJ2-1; D is uncertain. This CDR3 has 10 residues. Trimming left V 6 bases short and J 9 bases short, with 6 bases between. Germline lookup yields CDR1 SNHLY and CDR2 FYNNEI. This CDR3 reads CASRGFEQFF. The CDR3 nucleotides read TGTGCCAGCAGGGGGTTTGAGCAGTTCTTC.

This clonotype showed up just a few times. The chain combines TRBV7-9 with TRBJ2-1; D may correspond to TRBD1 or TRBD2 (5 bases each). The V gene lost 6 bases and the J gene lost 1 base, with 13 bases spanning the gap. The CDR3 consists of 15 residues. The germline V gene has CDR1 SEHNR and CDR2 FQNEAQ (reference sequence). The CDR3 reads CASRTGTVSYNEQFF. In nucleotides, the CDR3 is TGTGCCAGCAGGACCGGGACCGTTTCCTACAATGAGCAGTTCTTC. The whole variable domain, remainder taken from reference TRBV7-9 and TRBJ2-1, is DTGVSQNPRHKITKRGQNVTFRCDPISEHNRLYWYRQTLGQGPEFLTYFQNEAQLEKSRLLSDRFSAERPKGSFSTLEIQRTEQGDSAMYLCASRTGTVSYNEQFFGPGTRLTVL.

This clonotype was counted ten times or more. This sequence joins TRBV20-1 and TRBJ2-3; either TRBD1 or TRBD2 may supply D (5 bases each). Trimming stripped 1 base from V and 2 bases from J, with 13 bases between. This CDR3 spans 15 amino acids. CDR1 is DFQATT, CDR2 SNEGSKA, per germline (reference sequence). CDR3 nucleotide sequence: TGCAGTGCTAGAGTACGAGGGGAGATCACAGATACGCAGTATTTT. Its translation: CSARVRGEITDTQYF.